Listed below are T cell receptor beta chains from one sample, sequenced in a study of T cells in Graves' hyperthyroidism and ophthalmopathy. TCRdb recomputed calls from the multiplex PCR reads with MiXCR, one row per CDR3 protein. Seen here are about 600,000 distinct CDR3 sequences, approximately 15% observed once, and the top ten hold 2.5% to 4%. Sequenced material: blood. The receptors come from a woman aged 40 to 49 with Graves' ophthalmopathy. CDR3s include the opening cysteine and the closing phenylalanine or tryptophan. The D gene is left open where the match is weak. The listing skips clone size in some rows; elsewhere it reads once, few, many or a size class.

D gene	V gene	clone size	J gene	CDR3 protein	CDR3 DNA
.	TRBV30	many	TRBJ1-1	CALTWRNTEAFF	TGTGCCTTAACCTGGCGGAACACTGAAGCTTTCTTT
TRBD2	TRBV24-1	few	TRBJ2-3	CATSDSFSGSHGTDTQYF	TGTGCCACCAGTGATTCCTTTAGCGGGAGCCACGGCACAGATACGCAGTATTTT
.	TRBV6-1	many	TRBJ1-5	CASSVGDTQHF	TGTGCCAGCAGTGTGGGGGATACCCAGCATTTT
.	TRBV6-1	many	TRBJ1-5	CASTPRGRSKLDQPQHF	TGTGCCAGCACCCCACGAGGGCGGTCTAAACTAGATCAGCCCCAGCATTTT
TRBD1	TRBV18	many	TRBJ2-5	CASSRRTGSQETQYF	TGTGCCAGCTCACGACGGACAGGGTCCCAAGAGACCCAGTACTTC
.	TRBV5-6	many	TRBJ2-1	CASSSGPATKGEQFF	TGTGCCAGCAGCTCCGGTCCCGCCACGAAGGGGGAGCAGTTCTTC
TRBD1	TRBV28	many	TRBJ2-1	CASSSTTGGGNEQFF	TGTGCCAGCAGTTCGACGACAGGGGGAGGGAATGAGCAGTTCTTC
.	TRBV20-1	many	TRBJ1-1	CSARYGSLNTEAFF	TGCAGTGCTAGATATGGCAGCCTGAACACTGAAGCTTTCTTT
TRBD1	TRBV6-1	many	TRBJ1-2	CASTPQTGNYGYTF	TGTGCCAGCACCCCCCAGACAGGGAACTATGGCTACACCTTC
TRBD2	TRBV4-1	.	TRBJ2-3	CASSSPYPGLAGSDTQYF	TGCGCCAGCAGCTCCCCGTACCCCGGACTAGCGGGTTCAGATACGCAGTATTTT
.	TRBV7-9	many	TRBJ1-4	CASSLRLGGGEKLFF	TGTGCCAGCAGCCTACGACTGGGGGGAGGTGAAAAACTGTTTTTT
.	TRBV7-9	.	TRBJ2-2	CASSQNRENTGELFF	TGTGCCAGCAGCCAAAACAGAGAAAACACCGGGGAGCTGTTTTTT
TRBD2	TRBV19	.	TRBJ2-1	CASKRTSGSPGYNEQFF	TGTGCCAGTAAAAGGACTAGCGGGAGCCCAGGGTACAATGAGCAGTTCTTC
.	TRBV11-2	many	TRBJ2-2	CASSPRTDGGELFF	TGTGCCAGCAGCCCCAGGACAGATGGCGGGGAGCTGTTTTTT
.	TRBV6-1	few	TRBJ1-5	CASRRDMGNQPQHF	TGTGCCAGCAGAAGGGACATGGGCAATCAGCCCCAGCATTTT
.	TRBV24-1	few	TRBJ2-3	CATSDQGGGRGTQYF	TGTGCCACCAGTGACCAGGGTGGAGGGCGTGGTACGCAGTATTTT
TRBD1	TRBV20-1	many	TRBJ2-5	CSARVHDTGVETQYF	TGCAGTGCTAGAGTCCACGACACAGGGGTGGAGACCCAGTACTTC
.	TRBV20-1	many	TRBJ1-1	CSAPGESEAFF	TGCAGTGCTCCCGGGGAGTCTGAAGCTTTCTTT
TRBD2	TRBV5-1	once	TRBJ2-2	CASSMGLGPPGELFF	TGCGCCAGCAGCATGGGACTAGGTCCCCCGGGGGAGCTGTTTTTT
.	TRBV2	many	TRBJ2-7	CASSLGTGEQYF	TGTGCCAGCAGTCTCGGGACGGGGGAGCAGTACTTC
.	TRBV2	many	TRBJ1-5	CASSGAAGQPQHF	TGTGCCAGCAGTGGGGCAGCAGGGCAGCCCCAGCATTTT
.	TRBV7-9	few	TRBJ1-1	CASTPERLSNTEAFF	TGTGCCAGCACCCCAGAACGATTAAGTAACACTGAAGCTTTCTTT
.	TRBV20-1	few	TRBJ2-3	CSALRSGLRARDTQYF	TGCAGTGCTCTAAGAAGTGGGTTGCGGGCGAGAGATACGCAGTATTTT
TRBD2	TRBV6-1	many	TRBJ2-7	CASSLTSGSGNEQYF	TGTGCCAGCAGTTTAACTAGCGGGAGTGGCAACGAGCAGTACTTC
.	TRBV7-9	.	TRBJ1-1	CASSSGILNTEAFF	TGTGCCAGCAGCTCAGGGATTCTGAACACTGAAGCTTTCTTT
.	TRBV11-2	many	TRBJ1-1	CASSLVAVLNTEAFF	TGTGCCAGCAGCTTAGTAGCAGTTTTGAACACTGAAGCTTTCTTT
TRBD1	TRBV5-1	.	TRBJ2-2	CASRPGGRTGELFF	TGCGCCAGCAGACCAGGGGGAAGAACCGGGGAGCTGTTTTTT
.	TRBV2	many	TRBJ1-2	CASLRSGYTF	TGTGCCAGCTTACGTAGTGGCTACACCTTC
TRBD1	TRBV28	many	TRBJ2-7	CASRGTAGGWNEQYF	TGTGCCAGCAGGGGAACGGCAGGGGGCTGGAACGAGCAGTACTTC
.	TRBV12-3/TRBV12-4	few	TRBJ1-3	CASTRTVRGNTIYF	TGTGCCAGCACAAGGACAGTCCGAGGAAACACCATATATTTT
.	TRBV2	many	TRBJ2-7	CASSLSRARNEQYF	TGTGCCAGCAGCCTGTCCAGGGCGAGAAACGAGCAGTACTTC
TRBD1	TRBV29-1	.	TRBJ2-7	CSVEGTGPGEQYF	TGCAGCGTTGAAGGGACAGGGCCAGGGGAGCAGTACTTC
.	TRBV6-1	.	TRBJ1-1	CASSSPGERTEAFF	TGTGCCAGCAGCTCCCCCGGGGAGAGAACTGAAGCTTTCTTT
.	TRBV18	many	TRBJ1-3	CASSLSGSSGNTIYF	TGTGCCAGCTCACTAAGCGGCAGCTCTGGAAACACCATATATTTT
.	TRBV20-1	.	TRBJ1-2	CSKLANWEYGYTF	TGCAGTAAACTTGCAAATTGGGAATATGGCTACACCTTC
TRBD2	TRBV4-1	many	TRBJ2-3	CASRRTSGLTDTQYF	TGCGCCTCCCGGAGGACTAGCGGATTAACAGATACGCAGTATTTT
.	TRBV5-1	.	TRBJ2-2	CASSLVQGFGELFF	TGCGCCAGCAGCTTGGTCCAGGGTTTCGGGGAGCTGTTTTTT
TRBD2	TRBV12-3/TRBV12-4	many	TRBJ2-2	CASSSPGAAGTSGGANTGELFF	TGTGCCAGCAGCTCCCCGGGTGCGGCTGGGACTAGCGGGGGGGCGAACACCGGGGAGCTGTTTTTT
.	TRBV6-1	.	TRBJ1-1	CASSPPKGGSEVGAFF	TGTGCCAGCAGCCCACCGAAGGGGGGGTCTGAAGTCGGAGCTTTCTTT
TRBD1	TRBV5-1	few	TRBJ2-1	CASSPPRQGSHEQFF	TGCGCCAGCAGCCCCCCCCGACAGGGTTCCCATGAGCAGTTCTTC
.	TRBV12-3/TRBV12-4	many	TRBJ2-7	CASSFGVEQYF	TGTGCCAGCAGTTTCGGTGTAGAGCAGTACTTC